This T cell receptor (beta chain) was observed in a study of cytomegalovirus exposure and HLA in healthy donors. Study-level background: The same platform used for the approximately 670 first-cohort repertoires was also used for the roughly 130 validation repertoires, as a later analysis reported.

Points from the study as a whole: Usually a TCR sequence was rare, but some public TCRs were found in many donors.

In germline, CDR1 is MDHEN, CDR2 SYDVKM. The CDR3 totals 13 residues. Trimming cost V 10 bases and J 3 bases, with 12 bases left between them. This clone occurred a few times. What it binds is not known. Using immunoSEQ multiplex PCR, the repertoire was profiled, and TCRdb retains in-frame clones only, with some absent. The profile covers 95,000 to 150,000 clones, with approximately 94% appearing a single time and around 1.3% taken by the ten largest. The TCR sequence derives from a woman between 18 and 30 years old in good health and CMV-seronegative. The chain recombines TRBV28 with TRBJ2-2; the D gene is possibly TRBD2 (5 bases). The source material was PBMCs. The chain's CDR3 is CATGGPHTGELFF. CDR3 in DNA: TGTGCCACTGGCGGGCCGCACACCGGGGAGCTGTTTTTT.